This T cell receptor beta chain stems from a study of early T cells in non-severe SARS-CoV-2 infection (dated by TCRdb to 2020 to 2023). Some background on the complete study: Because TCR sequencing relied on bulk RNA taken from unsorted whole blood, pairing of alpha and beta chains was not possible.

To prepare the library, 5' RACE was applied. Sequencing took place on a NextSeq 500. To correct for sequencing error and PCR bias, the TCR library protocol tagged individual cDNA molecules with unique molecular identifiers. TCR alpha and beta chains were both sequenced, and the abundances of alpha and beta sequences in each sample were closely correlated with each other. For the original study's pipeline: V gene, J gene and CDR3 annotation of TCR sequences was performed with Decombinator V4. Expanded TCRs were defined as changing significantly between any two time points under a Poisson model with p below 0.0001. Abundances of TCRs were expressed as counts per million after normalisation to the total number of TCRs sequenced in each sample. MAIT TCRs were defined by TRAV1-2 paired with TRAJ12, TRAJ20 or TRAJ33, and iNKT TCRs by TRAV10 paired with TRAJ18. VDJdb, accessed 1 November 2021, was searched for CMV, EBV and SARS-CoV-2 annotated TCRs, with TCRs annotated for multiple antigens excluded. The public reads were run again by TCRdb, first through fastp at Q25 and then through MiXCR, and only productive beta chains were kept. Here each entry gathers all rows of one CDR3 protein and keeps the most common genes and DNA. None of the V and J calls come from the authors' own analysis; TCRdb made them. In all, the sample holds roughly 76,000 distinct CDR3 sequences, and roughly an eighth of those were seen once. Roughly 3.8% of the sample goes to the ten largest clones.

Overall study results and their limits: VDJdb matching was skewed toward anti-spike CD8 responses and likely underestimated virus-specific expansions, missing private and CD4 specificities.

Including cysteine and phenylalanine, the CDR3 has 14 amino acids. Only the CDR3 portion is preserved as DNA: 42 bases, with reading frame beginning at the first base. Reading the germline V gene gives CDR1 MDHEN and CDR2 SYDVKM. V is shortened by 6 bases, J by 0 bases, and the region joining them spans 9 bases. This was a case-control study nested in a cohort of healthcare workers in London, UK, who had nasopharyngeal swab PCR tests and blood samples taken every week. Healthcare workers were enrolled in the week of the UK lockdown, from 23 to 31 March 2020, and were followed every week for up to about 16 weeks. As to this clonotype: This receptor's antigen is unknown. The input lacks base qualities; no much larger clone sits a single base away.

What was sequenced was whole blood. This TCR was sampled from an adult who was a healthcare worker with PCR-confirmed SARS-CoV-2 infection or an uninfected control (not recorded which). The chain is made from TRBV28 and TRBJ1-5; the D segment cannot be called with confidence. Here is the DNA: TGTGCCAGCAGCTTACATATTAGCAATCAGCCCCAGCATTTT. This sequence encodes CASSLHISNQPQHF. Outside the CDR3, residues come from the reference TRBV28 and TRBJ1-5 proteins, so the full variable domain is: DVKVTQSSRYLVKRTGEKVFLECVQDMDHENMFWYRQDPGLGLRLIYFSYDVKMKEKGDIPEGYSVSREKKERFSLILESASTNQTSMYLCASSLHISNQPQHFGDGTRLSIL.